Each of the 10 T cell receptor beta chains below was sequenced from the same sample in a study of T cell responses to AZD1222 COVID-19 vaccine. The protocol was immunoSEQ multiplex PCR, while the TCRdb copy is restricted to in-frame clones and leaves out a portion. The data contain about 93,000 clones, roughly nine tenths of them singletons. This sample comprised peripheral blood, obtained 28 days after the second AZD1222 dose. The receptor source for this set is an adult who received the AZD1222 COVID-19 vaccine.

The count of this clone is one. The chain links TRBV30 to TRBJ2-2; TRBD2 aligns across 8 bases. V shed 4 bases and J 5 bases; nucleotides not matched to a gene: 15. Germline CDR1 GTSNPN, CDR2 SVGIG (reference sequence). The CDR3 is 17 amino acids. The CDR3 sequence: CAWTSGTSSLWTGELFF. CDR3 nucleotides: TGTGCCTGGACCTCCGGGACTAGTAGTTTGTGGACCGGGGAGCTGTTTTTT.

J is TRBJ2-2 and V is TRBV2; D tentatively fits TRBD1 or TRBD2 (5 bases each). Germline CDR1 SNHLY, CDR2 FYNNEI. The CDR3 extends over 16 amino acids. The V end was cut by 7 bases, the J end by 6 bases, with 21 bases between. The CDR3 DNA reads TGTGCCAGCAATATGGGGGATACAAGTCGCGCCGGGGAGCTGTTTTTT. Protein: CASNMGDTSRAGELFF.

The chain employs TRBV18 and TRBJ1-1; 7 nucleotides align to TRBD1. Germline-derived CDR1 and CDR2 are KGHSH and LQKENI. Germline trimming cut 2 bases from V and 4 bases from J; bases unmatched to any gene: 7. This CDR3 spans 15 amino acids. DNA for the CDR3: TGTGCCAGCTCACCAACAGGGGTGGCGATCACTGAAGCTTTCTTT. This gives the protein CASSPTGVAITEAFF.

The chain joins TRBV3-1 (or the pseudogene TRBV3-2) to TRBJ1-6; D gene uncertain. V was pared by 4 bases and J by 8 bases, with 15 bases between. Germline V CDR1 and CDR2: LGHDT, YNNKEL (reference sequence). The CDR3 spans 15 residues. The CDR3 region is CASSPDFALDSPLHF. The CDR3 region has the DNA TGTGCCAGCAGCCCCGATTTTGCGTTGGATTCACCCCTCCACTTT.

A single count supports this clone. The V and J genes are TRBV4-2 and TRBJ1-6, with 7 bases matching TRBD1. The junction had 4 bases not matched to a gene; V was cut back by 1 base and J by 10 bases. The CDR3 totals 14 residues. CDR1 is LGHNA, CDR2 YNFKEQ, per germline. The CDR3 DNA sequence: TGTGCCAGCAGCCAAGTGGGGGACAGCTCACCCCTCCACTTT. This translates into CASSQVGDSSPLHF.

The V gene is TRBV6-1, the J gene TRBJ1-1; 7 nucleotides line up with TRBD1. J gave up 1 base and V 1 base, and 3 bases lay outside the gene matches. This CDR3 is built from 15 residues. Germline V gives CDR1 MNHNS, CDR2 SASEGT. CDR3 bases: TGTGCCAGCAGTGAAGGACAGGGCCCGAACACTGAAGCTTTCTTT. Its protein product is CASSEGQGPNTEAFF.

The rearrangement uses TRBV5-1 and TRBJ2-5, with D unclear. Trimming removed 2 bases from V and 1 base from J, with 9 bases in between. This CDR3 contains 14 residues. Germline-derived CDR1 and CDR2 are SGHRS and YFSETQ. The CDR3 DNA reads TGCGCCAGCAGCTTTGGGCAGATCCAAGAGACCCAGTACTTC. Translation gives CASSFGQIQETQYF.

J is TRBJ2-7 and V is TRBV9, with 8 bases fitting TRBD1. V shed 3 bases, J shed 2 bases, and the junction held 4 bases outside the gene matches. Germline assignment: CDR1 SGDLS and CDR2 YYNGEE. This CDR3 spans 14 amino acids. In DNA, the CDR3 is TGTGCCAGCAGCGCGACAGGGGCCGCCTACGAGCAGTACTTC. Translated: CASSATGAAYEQYF.

The chain couples TRBV5-6 to TRBJ1-4; D is unclear. V gave up 0 bases and J gave up 12 bases, with 12 bases separating them. This CDR3 is 13 amino acids long. Looked up from germline, CDR1 is SGHDT and CDR2 is YYEEEE. For the CDR3, the DNA is TGTGCCAGCAGCTTGGGACCTTTTTCGGAACTGTTTTTT. Protein: CASSLGPFSELFF. The full variable domain, its missing parts supplied by reference TRBV5-6 and TRBJ1-4, is DAGVTQSPTHLIKTRGQQVTLRCSPKSGHDTVSWYQQALGQGPQFIFQYYEEEERQRGNFPDRFSGHQFPNYSSELNVNALLLGDSALYLCASSLGPFSELFFGSGTQLSVL.

In its sample, this clone was seen once. The gene calls are TRBV15 and TRBJ2-1; D perhaps matches TRBD2 (5 bases). The germline V gene encodes CDR1 LNHNV and CDR2 YYDKDF (reference sequence). The length of the CDR3 is 17 residues. V was cut by 1 base and J by 7 bases, with 20 bases left in between. CDR3 DNA: TGTGCCACCAGCAGAGGGGAAGGGCCAAGTGGACTGAATGAGCAGTTCTTC. It codes for CATSRGEGPSGLNEQFF.